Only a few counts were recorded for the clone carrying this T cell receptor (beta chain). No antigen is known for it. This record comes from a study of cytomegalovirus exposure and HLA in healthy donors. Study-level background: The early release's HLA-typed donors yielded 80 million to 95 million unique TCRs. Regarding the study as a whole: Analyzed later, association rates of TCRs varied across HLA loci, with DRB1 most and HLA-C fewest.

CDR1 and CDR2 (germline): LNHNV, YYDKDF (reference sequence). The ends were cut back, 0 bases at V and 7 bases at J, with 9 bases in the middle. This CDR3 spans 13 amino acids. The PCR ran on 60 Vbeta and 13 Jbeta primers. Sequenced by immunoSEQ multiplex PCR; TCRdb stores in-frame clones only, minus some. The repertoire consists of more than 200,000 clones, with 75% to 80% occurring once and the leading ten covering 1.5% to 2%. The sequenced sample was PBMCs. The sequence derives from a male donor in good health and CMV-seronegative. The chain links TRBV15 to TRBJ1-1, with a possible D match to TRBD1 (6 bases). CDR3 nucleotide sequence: TGTGCCACCAGCAGAGATCTGGACAGTGAAGCTTTCTTT. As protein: CATSRDLDSEAFF. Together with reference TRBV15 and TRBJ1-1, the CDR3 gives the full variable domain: DAMVIQNPRYQVTQFGKPVTLSCSQTLNHNVMYWYQQKSSQAPKLLFHYYDKDFNNEADTPDNFQSRRPNTSFCFLDIRSPGLGDTAMYLCATSRDLDSEAFFGQGTRLTVV.